This T cell receptor (beta chain) came from a study of T cell responses to AZD1222 COVID-19 vaccine. Study results and limitations: The sample set comprised mostly white British donors with more females, and clonal diversity was possibly underestimated.

Looked up from germline, CDR1 is MDHEN and CDR2 is SYDVKM. With 2 bases removed from V and 8 bases from J, the gap between germline ends came to 4 bases. The CDR3 has 11 amino acids. Turning to this clone: Its antigen is unidentified.

TCRdb's table, derived via immunoSEQ multiplex PCR, lists solely in-frame clones and lacks some. The profile shows 120,000 to 150,000 clones, roughly 88% of them singletons. The J gene is TRBJ2-1, the V gene TRBV28; no clear D gene. The material sequenced was peripheral blood, taken on day 0 of MenACWY control vaccination. The receptor comes from an adult in good health. The CDR3 coding sequence is TGTGCCAGCAGTTTACTGTATGAGCAGTTCTTC. Amino acid sequence: CASSLLYEQFF.